This record covers a single TCR beta chain. The source of the sample is a study of blood T cell repertoires in COVID-19. Study-level background: There were acute and convalescent COVID-19 samples, and they came from the United States, Italy and Spain.

Repertoires were generated with immunoSEQ multiplex PCR, while TCRdb's copy carries only in-frame clones and drops some. The sample has 140,000 or so clones, roughly 86% seen once. Germline V gene data show CDR1 as MNHNS and CDR2 as SASEGT. The CDR3 runs 16 residues. V gave up 4 bases and J gave up 2 bases; unmatched junction bases: 7. The rearrangement joins TRBV6-1 to TRBJ1-1, with TRBD1 matching over 10 bases. The sequence derives from a man in his 70s with acute or convalescent COVID-19. The source material was peripheral blood. CDR3 nucleotide sequence: TGTGCCAGCAGTGGACAGGGGGCGAATCTTAACACTGAAGCTTTCTTT. Its protein product is CASSGQGANLNTEAFF.